Listed below are T cell receptor beta chains from one sample, sequenced in a study of blood T cell repertoires in COVID-19. TCRdb keeps only in-frame clones here, not all; method: immunoSEQ multiplex PCR. The data hold under 400,000 clones, with more than 70% observed a single time. Sequencing was done on a sample of PBMCs or T cells enriched from blood (not recorded which). The receptors shown here come from a man aged 35 to 55 in a cohort exposed to, infected with or recovered from COVID-19 (not recorded which). Each CDR3 is given with its conserved first and last residue. D genes are given only for firm matches. Only some rows state a clone size, as once, few, many or a class for expanded clones.

D gene,J gene,V gene,clone size,CDR3 DNA,CDR3 protein
-,TRBJ2-7,TRBV4-1,few,TGCGCCAGCAGCTACGACAGGAACTCCTACGAGCAGTACTTC,CASSYDRNSYEQYF
-,TRBJ1-1,TRBV6-5,-,TGTGCCAGCAGACAGGGAAATTGGGACACTGAAGCTTTCTTT,CASRQGNWDTEAFF
TRBD2,TRBJ2-3,TRBV5-1,-,TGCGCCAGCAGCTTGGTAGGTAGCGGGATCCCAGATACGCAGTATTTT,CASSLVGSGIPDTQYF
-,TRBJ2-2,TRBV2,-,TGTGCCAGCAGTGAGGCAGGGTGGGCCACCGGGGAGCTGTTTTTT,CASSEAGWATGELFF
TRBD2,TRBJ2-2,TRBV10-1,-,TGCGCCAGCAGTGAGGGTTTACTAGCGGGCACCGGGGAGCTGTTTTTT,CASSEGLLAGTGELFF
-,TRBJ1-6,TRBV7-8,-,TGTGCCAGCAGCTTAGAGCGACAGCAGTCACCCCTCCACTTT,CASSLERQQSPLHF
-,TRBJ1-2,TRBV5-5,-,TGTGCCAGCAGCTTGTCACCACAAATGACAATTGGCTACACCTTC,CASSLSPQMTIGYTF
-,TRBJ1-5,TRBV15,-,TGTGCCACCAGCAGAGATCGGGGGAATCAGCCCCAGCATTTT,CATSRDRGNQPQHF
-,TRBJ2-2,TRBV19,-,TGTGCCAGTAGTATCGGGACTCCTTACACCGGGGAGCTGTTTTTT,CASSIGTPYTGELFF
-,TRBJ2-2,TRBV19,-,TGTGCCAGTAGTATTCCTACCGAAAGTGAGAACACCGGGGAGCTGTTTTTT,CASSIPTESENTGELFF
-,TRBJ1-5,TRBV15,-,TGTGCCACCGCGTTGAACAGGGCCAATCAGCCCCAGCATTTT,CATALNRANQPQHF
-,TRBJ1-2,TRBV13,-,TGTGCCAGCAGCTTACAGGGTTTTAACTATGGCTACACCTTC,CASSLQGFNYGYTF
-,TRBJ2-7,TRBV28,-,TGTGCCAGCGGCAGGGTTTGGATCCACGAGCAGTACTTC,CASGRVWIHEQYF
-,TRBJ1-5,TRBV5-1,once,TGCGCCAGCAGCGTATTGGGCCAGCCCCAGCATTTT,CASSVLGQPQHF
TRBD2,TRBJ2-1,TRBV10-3,-,TGTGCCATCAGTGAGTCGAGAGGTCTTAGTACTAGCGGGAGGGAGTCCTACAATGAGCAGTTCTTC,CAISESRGLSTSGRESYNEQFF
-,TRBJ2-5,TRBV10-3,-,TGTGCCATCAGTGACTCCACTTTGGACCAAGAGACCCAGTACTTC,CAISDSTLDQETQYF
-,TRBJ2-5,TRBV5-1,-,TGCGCCAGCAGCTTGGAATGGGGCAGCCAAGAGACCCAGTACTTC,CASSLEWGSQETQYF
TRBD1,TRBJ2-5,TRBV27,-,TGTGCCAGCAGTCCCAGGGGGAGAGAGACCCAGTACTTC,CASSPRGRETQYF
-,TRBJ2-1,TRBV29-1,-,TGCAGCGTTGAACAGGGGACAATAAACAATGAGCAGTTCTTC,CSVEQGTINNEQFF
-,TRBJ2-4,TRBV30,-,TGTGCCTGTCACGTAGGGGGAGCCAAAAACATTCAGTACTTC,CACHVGGAKNIQYF
-,TRBJ2-7,TRBV7-2,-,TGTGCCAGCAGCTTACTGGACACTTCCTTGCCCGTGTACGAGCAGTACTTC,CASSLLDTSLPVYEQYF
TRBD2,TRBJ2-7,TRBV3-1/TRBV3-2,-,TGTGCCAGCAGCCAAGTGATAGCGGGAGCTAGGGAGCAGTACTTC,CASSQVIAGAREQYF
TRBD1,TRBJ2-7,TRBV5-4,few,TGTGCCAGCAGCCCGGGACAGGACTACGAGCAGTACTTC,CASSPGQDYEQYF
-,TRBJ2-1,TRBV9,-,TGTGCCAGCAGCGTAGGTAGGGGGATCTACAATGAGCAGTTCTTC,CASSVGRGIYNEQFF
-,TRBJ1-1,TRBV14,-,TGTGCCAGCAGCCGAAGCAGGGGCACCACTGAAGCTTTCTTT,CASSRSRGTTEAFF
-,TRBJ1-5,TRBV7-6,-,TGTGCCAGCAGCTTATGGGGAGGGGAGAATCAGCCCCAGCATTTT,CASSLWGGENQPQHF
TRBD2,TRBJ2-3,TRBV6-4,-,TGTGCCAGCAGTGTCAATGGACTAGCCGCAGATACGCAGTATTTT,CASSVNGLAADTQYF
TRBD1,TRBJ1-4,TRBV4-2,-,TGTGCCAGCAGCCAGCCTGGACAGGCAACTAATGAAAAACTGTTTTTT,CASSQPGQATNEKLFF
-,TRBJ2-5,TRBV28,-,TGTGCCAGCAGTTTAAACCGATTGGGGGCCCAAGAGACCCAGTACTTC,CASSLNRLGAQETQYF
-,TRBJ2-3,TRBV5-1,-,TGCGCCAGCAGAAAGGCTAGCGGCACAGATACGCAGTATTTT,CASRKASGTDTQYF
TRBD1,TRBJ2-2,TRBV7-9,-,TGTGCCAGCAGCCTCCGGACAGGGGGCTTCGAGGGGGAGCTGTTTTTT,CASSLRTGGFEGELFF
-,TRBJ2-3,TRBV11-3,few,TGTGCCAGCAGCTTGAGGAGCGCAGATACGCAGTATTTT,CASSLRSADTQYF
-,TRBJ1-2,TRBV19,-,TGTGCCAGTAGTATTAGGGCAGGGGAATATGGCTACACCTTC,CASSIRAGEYGYTF
-,TRBJ1-5,TRBV6-5,-,TGTGCCAGCAGGCTCAGTATTGATCAGCCCCAGCATTTT,CASRLSIDQPQHF
-,TRBJ1-2,TRBV5-1,once,TGCGCCAGCAGCGAAGAGGGACATGCGGACTATGGCTACACCTTC,CASSEEGHADYGYTF
TRBD2,TRBJ2-2,TRBV11-3,-,TGTGCCAGCAGCCGTACTAGCGGCTTCGGGGAGCTGTTTTTT,CASSRTSGFGELFF
-,TRBJ2-5,TRBV15,-,TGTGCCACCAGCTCAGGGGAAGAGACCCAGTACTTC,CATSSGEETQYF
-,TRBJ1-3,TRBV28,-,TGTGCCAGCACCAAGGGGGGGGTTAGAAACACCATATATTTT,CASTKGGVRNTIYF